This is a list of T cell receptor beta chains from one sample in a study of blood T cell repertoires in COVID-19. Sequencing was performed with immunoSEQ multiplex PCR; in TCRdb, only in-frame clones are kept and a portion is missing. The sample records over 150,000 clones, about 95% being singletons. The sequencing sample was made of peripheral blood. The receptors here all came from a young man with COVID-19, enrolled during active disease. CDR3s include the opening cysteine and the closing phenylalanine or tryptophan. The order of the fields is clone size, V gene, D gene, J gene, CDR3 DNA, CDR3 protein. D genes are given only for firm matches. The size field is filled for only some rows; it gives once, few, many or a size class.

size: .
V: TRBV9
D: .
J: TRBJ1-1
DNA: TGTGCCAGCAGCGCCGCAGGGCTGGGAGGCACTGAAGCTTTCTTT
CDR3: CASSAAGLGGTEAFF

size: .
V: TRBV12-3/TRBV12-4
D: .
J: TRBJ1-1
DNA: TGTGCCAGCAGCCGGGGAGGGTTAGACGCTTTCTTT
CDR3: CASSRGGLDAFF

size: .
V: TRBV5-1
D: TRBD1
J: TRBJ1-2
DNA: TGCGCCAGCAGCTTTACCCCCGGACAGGGGGAAGGCTACACCTTC
CDR3: CASSFTPGQGEGYTF

size: .
V: TRBV10-2
D: .
J: TRBJ2-5
DNA: TGCGCCAGCAGTGAAAGGGGCCGAGAGACCCAGTACTTC
CDR3: CASSERGRETQYF

size: .
V: TRBV6-7
D: TRBD1
J: TRBJ1-3
DNA: TGTGCCAGCAGTTACTCAGACAGGGGCAGTGGAAACACCATATATTTT
CDR3: CASSYSDRGSGNTIYF

size: .
V: TRBV5-1
D: TRBD1
J: TRBJ1-3
DNA: TGCGCCAGCAGCTCATCCGGGACAGGCTCTGGAAACACCATATATTTT
CDR3: CASSSSGTGSGNTIYF

size: .
V: TRBV7-6
D: TRBD1
J: TRBJ1-1
DNA: TGTGCCAGCAGCTCCGACAGGGCTGGTCAAGCTTTCTTT
CDR3: CASSSDRAGQAFF

size: .
V: TRBV6-6
D: TRBD2
J: TRBJ2-7
DNA: TGTGCCAGCAGTCCCAGGGAGGGACTAGCGGGGGGCCGCCTCTCGCCCCGCCGTTACGAGCAGTACTTC
CDR3: CASSPREGLAGGRLSPRRYEQYF

size: .
V: TRBV6-6
D: .
J: TRBJ1-6
DNA: TGTGCCAGCAGTTACGAGGGAGGGTATAATTCACCCCTCCACTTT
CDR3: CASSYEGGYNSPLHF

size: .
V: TRBV6-2/TRBV6-3
D: TRBD1
J: TRBJ1-5
DNA: TGTGCCAGCAGTTCTATACCCACAGGGGCAGGGAGCAATCAGCCCCAGCATTTT
CDR3: CASSSIPTGAGSNQPQHF

size: .
V: TRBV5-4
D: .
J: TRBJ2-1
DNA: TGTGCCAGCAGCGACGGCACAGGGAGTGCGACCTACAATGAGCAGTTCTTC
CDR3: CASSDGTGSATYNEQFF

size: .
V: TRBV19
D: .
J: TRBJ2-2
DNA: TGTGCCAGTAGTATACAGGGGCGTTGGGCCGGGGAGCTGTTTTTT
CDR3: CASSIQGRWAGELFF

size: .
V: TRBV7-9
D: TRBD1
J: TRBJ1-1
DNA: TGTGCCAGCAGCTACCACAGGGGGCAGACTGAAGCTTTCTTT
CDR3: CASSYHRGQTEAFF

size: .
V: TRBV2
D: .
J: TRBJ2-3
DNA: TGTGCCAGCAGTCCGCGGGAAGCAGATACGCAGTATTTT
CDR3: CASSPREADTQYF

size: .
V: TRBV6-6
D: TRBD1
J: TRBJ1-1
DNA: TGTGCCAGCAGCGATGGACAGGCGATAACGAACACTGAAGCTTTCTTT
CDR3: CASSDGQAITNTEAFF

size: once
V: TRBV6-1
D: .
J: TRBJ1-5
DNA: TGTGCCAGCAGTGAAGGGAGGGTCGGGCAGCCCCAGCATTTT
CDR3: CASSEGRVGQPQHF

size: .
V: TRBV9
D: TRBD1
J: TRBJ1-2
DNA: TGTGCCAGCAGCGGAGACAGGGGAGGCTATGGCTACACCTTC
CDR3: CASSGDRGGYGYTF

size: .
V: TRBV2
D: .
J: TRBJ2-5
DNA: TGTGCCAGCAAGATAGCAGAAGAGACCCAGTACTTC
CDR3: CASKIAEETQYF

size: .
V: TRBV6-5
D: .
J: TRBJ1-2
DNA: TGTGCCAGCACTCAAGGGAGTCGCTATGGCTACACCTTC
CDR3: CASTQGSRYGYTF

size: .
V: TRBV6-5
D: .
J: TRBJ1-1
DNA: TGTGCCAGTACTCGCCGACAGGCCCTGAACACTGAAGCTTTCTTT
CDR3: CASTRRQALNTEAFF

size: .
V: TRBV6-6
D: TRBD1
J: TRBJ1-5
DNA: TGTGCCAGCAGTCCCCCGGGACAGGGGGCGGGATGGCAGCCCCAGCATTTT
CDR3: CASSPPGQGAGWQPQHF

size: .
V: TRBV3-1/TRBV3-2
D: .
J: TRBJ1-1
DNA: TGTGCCAGCAGCCAATTCGATAGCACTGAAGCTTTCTTT
CDR3: CASSQFDSTEAFF

size: few
V: TRBV11-2
D: .
J: TRBJ1-2
DNA: TGTGCCAGCACCGATATAGGCAGGGGCTATGGCTACACCTTC
CDR3: CASTDIGRGYGYTF

size: .
V: TRBV6-6
D: .
J: TRBJ2-1
DNA: TGTGCCAGCAGTTTATCGGGGGAACAGCAGTTCTTC
CDR3: CASSLSGEQQFF

size: .
V: TRBV6-5
D: .
J: TRBJ1-5
DNA: TGTGCCAGCAGTCCCCCCGGGGGTGATCAGCCCCAGCATTTT
CDR3: CASSPPGGDQPQHF

size: .
V: TRBV7-9
D: .
J: TRBJ1-2
DNA: TGTGCCAGCAGCTTAGCAGGGGTTTCTTATGGCTACACCTTC
CDR3: CASSLAGVSYGYTF

size: .
V: TRBV5-1
D: TRBD1
J: TRBJ1-2
DNA: TGCGCCAGCAGCTTGGGAGACAGGGGTGGTGGCTACACCTTC
CDR3: CASSLGDRGGGYTF

size: .
V: TRBV13
D: .
J: TRBJ2-1
DNA: TGTGCCAGCTTTTCCGGGAGAAACTCCTACAATGAGCAGTTCTTC
CDR3: CASFSGRNSYNEQFF

size: .
V: TRBV6-6
D: .
J: TRBJ2-1
DNA: TGTGCCAGCAGTTACTCTACTAGTTCCTATGAGCAGTTCTTC
CDR3: CASSYSTSSYEQFF

size: few
V: TRBV11-2
D: TRBD1
J: TRBJ2-7
DNA: TGTGCCAGCAGCTTAAAGTTGGGACAGGCCCTAATTGGCGAGCAGTACTTC
CDR3: CASSLKLGQALIGEQYF

size: once
V: TRBV6-5
D: .
J: TRBJ1-1
DNA: TGTGCCAGCAGTTACTCTACGGGACTGACGAACACTGAAGCTTTCTTT
CDR3: CASSYSTGLTNTEAFF

size: .
V: TRBV5-5
D: TRBD1
J: TRBJ2-2
DNA: TGTGCCAGCAGCCTGACAGGGTTCGATGGCGGGGAGCTGTTTTTT
CDR3: CASSLTGFDGGELFF

size: .
V: TRBV5-5
D: .
J: TRBJ2-5
DNA: TGTGCCAGCAGTCGCGAGTCTGAGACCCAGTACTTC
CDR3: CASSRESETQYF

size: .
V: TRBV19
D: TRBD2
J: TRBJ2-1
DNA: TGTGCCAGTAGTAATCTAGCGGGGGGGCACAATGAGCAGTTCTTC
CDR3: CASSNLAGGHNEQFF

size: .
V: TRBV30
D: .
J: TRBJ2-2
DNA: TGTGCCTGGAGTGTAGCAAGGAACACCGGGGAGCTGTTTTTT
CDR3: CAWSVARNTGELFF

size: .
V: TRBV9
D: TRBD1
J: TRBJ1-4
DNA: TGTGCCAGCAGCGTAGCCGACAGGGCACATAATGAAAAACTGTTTTTT
CDR3: CASSVADRAHNEKLFF

size: .
V: TRBV10-3
D: TRBD1
J: TRBJ1-3
DNA: TGTGCCATCAGTACGGGACAGGGCAGCTCTGGAAACACCATATATTTT
CDR3: CAISTGQGSSGNTIYF

size: .
V: TRBV5-1
D: .
J: TRBJ1-4
DNA: TGCGCCAGCAGCCCGCCGGGGGGCAGCGAAAAACTGTTTTTT
CDR3: CASSPPGGSEKLFF

size: .
V: TRBV18
D: .
J: TRBJ1-1
DNA: TGTGCCAGCTCACCGGCGGGAATGAACACTGAAGCTTTCTTT
CDR3: CASSPAGMNTEAFF

size: .
V: TRBV9
D: TRBD1
J: TRBJ1-2
DNA: TGTGCCAGCAGCCCCGGAATGGTCAAGGGGGCGTCCTATGGCTACACCTTC
CDR3: CASSPGMVKGASYGYTF

size: .
V: TRBV6-5
D: .
J: TRBJ1-3
DNA: TGTGCCAGCAGTACAGGGTTCTCTGGAAACACCATATATTTT
CDR3: CASSTGFSGNTIYF

size: .
V: TRBV5-1
D: .
J: TRBJ1-2
DNA: TGCGCCAGCAGCTTGGAGTCTACGACTCCCTATGGCTACACCTTC
CDR3: CASSLESTTPYGYTF